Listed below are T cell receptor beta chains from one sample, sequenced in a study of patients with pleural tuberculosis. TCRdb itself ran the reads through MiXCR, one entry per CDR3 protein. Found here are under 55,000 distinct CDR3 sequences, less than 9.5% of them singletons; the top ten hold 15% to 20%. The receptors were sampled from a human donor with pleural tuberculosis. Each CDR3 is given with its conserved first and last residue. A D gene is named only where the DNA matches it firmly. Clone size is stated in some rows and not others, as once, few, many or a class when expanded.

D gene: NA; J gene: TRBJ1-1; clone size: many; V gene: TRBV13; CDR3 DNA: TGTGCCAGCAGCTTAGGAGACAGAGGGGTGACTGAAGCTTTCTTT; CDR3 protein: CASSLGDRGVTEAFF
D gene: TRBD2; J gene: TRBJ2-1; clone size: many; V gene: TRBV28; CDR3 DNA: TGTGCCAGCAGTTCACCCGGGACTAGCTACAATGAGCAGTTCTTC; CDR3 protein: CASSSPGTSYNEQFF
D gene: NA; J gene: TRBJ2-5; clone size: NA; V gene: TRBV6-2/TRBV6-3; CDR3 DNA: TGTGCCAGGAGTTACTTCAGTCTAGCTGGACAAGAGACCCAGTACTTC; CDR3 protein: CARSYFSLAGQETQYF
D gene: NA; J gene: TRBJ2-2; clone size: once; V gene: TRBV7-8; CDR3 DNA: TGTGCCAGCAGCCCAGGGCCCACCGGGGAGCTGTTTTTT; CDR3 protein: CASSPGPTGELFF
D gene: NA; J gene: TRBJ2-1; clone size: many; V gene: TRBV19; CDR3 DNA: TGTGCCAGTAGCCCATGGGCAGGGATGTCGGAGTTCTTC; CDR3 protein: CASSPWAGMSEFF
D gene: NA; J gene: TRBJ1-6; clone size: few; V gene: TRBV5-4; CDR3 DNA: TGTGCCAGCAGCTTGTTCATGAATAATTCACCCCTCCACTTT; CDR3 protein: CASSLFMNNSPLHF
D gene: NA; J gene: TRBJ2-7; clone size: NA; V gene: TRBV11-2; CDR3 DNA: TGTGCCAGCAGCTTACAGGCAGTCTACGAGCAGTACTTC; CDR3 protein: CASSLQAVYEQYF
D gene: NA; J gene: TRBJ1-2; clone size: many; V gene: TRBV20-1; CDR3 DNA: TGCAGTGCTAGTTCTACCCGCGGACAAAACTATGGCTACACCTTC; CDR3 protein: CSASSTRGQNYGYTF
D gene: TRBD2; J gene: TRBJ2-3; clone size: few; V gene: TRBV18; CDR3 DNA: TGTGCCAGCTCAACGGGAGGTCGCACAGATACGCAGTATTTT; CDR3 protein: CASSTGGRTDTQYF
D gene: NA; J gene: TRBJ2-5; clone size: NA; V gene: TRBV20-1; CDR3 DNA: TGCAGTACTCACGGCGGGCCAGAAGAGACCCAGTACTTC; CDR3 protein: CSTHGGPEETQYF
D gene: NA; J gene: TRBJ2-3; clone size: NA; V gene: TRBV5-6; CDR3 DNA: TGTGCCAGCAGCTTCGGGACTTTCCGGGATACGCAGTATTTT; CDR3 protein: CASSFGTFRDTQYF
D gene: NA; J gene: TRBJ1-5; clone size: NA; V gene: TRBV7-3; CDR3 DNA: TGTGCCAGCAGCATAAAGGGTGGGGGATCCGGTGATCAGCCCCAGCATTTT; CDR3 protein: CASSIKGGGSGDQPQHF
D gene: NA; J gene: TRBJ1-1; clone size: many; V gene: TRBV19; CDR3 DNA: TGTGCCAGTAGTACTACAGGGAGGAACACTGAAGCTTTCTTT; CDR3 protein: CASSTTGRNTEAFF
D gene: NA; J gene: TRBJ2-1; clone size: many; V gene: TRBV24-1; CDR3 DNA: TGTGCCACCAGTGACCCGGAGGACAGATCCTACAATGAGCAGTTCTTC; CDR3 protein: CATSDPEDRSYNEQFF
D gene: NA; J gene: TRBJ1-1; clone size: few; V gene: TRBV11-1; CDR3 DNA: TGTGCCAGCAGCCCCCGCCATCTTAATGAAGCTTTCTTT; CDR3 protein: CASSPRHLNEAFF
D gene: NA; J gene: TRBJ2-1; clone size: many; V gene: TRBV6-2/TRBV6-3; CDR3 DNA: TGTGCCAGCAGTTACAGGGTCCCCTACAATGAGCAGTTCTTC; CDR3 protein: CASSYRVPYNEQFF
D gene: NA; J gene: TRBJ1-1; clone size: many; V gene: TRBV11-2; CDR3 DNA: TGTGCCAGCAAGGACGGCTTAGGGGGCACTGAAGCTTTCTTT; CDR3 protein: CASKDGLGGTEAFF
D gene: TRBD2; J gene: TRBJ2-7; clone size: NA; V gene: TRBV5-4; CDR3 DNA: TGTGCCAGCAGCTTGGTAGCGGGAGGGTTATACGAGCAGTACTTC; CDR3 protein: CASSLVAGGLYEQYF
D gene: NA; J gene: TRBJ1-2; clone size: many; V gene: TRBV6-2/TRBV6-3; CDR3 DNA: TGTGCCAGCAGTTATTATGACCGGCTCTATGGCTACACCTTC; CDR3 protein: CASSYYDRLYGYTF
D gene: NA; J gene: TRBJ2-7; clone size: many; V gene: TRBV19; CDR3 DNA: TGTGCCAGTAGTATATCCGGGGCCGGTTCCTACGAGCAGTACTTC; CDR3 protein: CASSISGAGSYEQYF